This passage covers 20 T cell receptor beta chains from one sample sequenced in a study of blood T cell repertoires in COVID-19. Assay used: immunoSEQ multiplex PCR; TCRdb lists only in-frame clones, some missing. The sample comprises about 170,000 clones, 65% to 85% of which are singletons, and 2.5% to 3.5% rests with the top ten. The sample taken for sequencing was peripheral blood. These TCRs come from a woman aged 55-75 years with acute or convalescent COVID-19.

V usage is TRBV9 and J usage is TRBJ2-5; 9 nucleotides line up with TRBD1. The V segment lost 0 bases and the J segment 2 bases; nucleotides outside the gene matches: 5. Germline CDR1 and CDR2: SGDLS and YYNGEE. The CDR3 length is 16 residues. The CDR3 nucleotides read TGTGCCAGCAGCGTAGCTCTAGACAGGGGGCAAGAGACCCAGTACTTC. Protein sequence: CASSVALDRGQETQYF. Full variable domain (remainder filled in from reference TRBV9 and TRBJ2-5): DSGVTQTPKHLITATGQRVTLRCSPRSGDLSVYWYQQSLDQGLQFLIQYYNGEERAKGNILERFSAQQFPDLHSELNLSSLELGDSALYFCASSVALDRGQETQYFGPGTRLLVL.

This chain joins TRBV10-3 and TRBJ1-6; 8 bases map to TRBD1. CDR1 is ENHRY, CDR2 SYGVKD, per germline. V trimming: 11 bases; J trimming: 7 bases; junction bases outside the gene matches: 7. The CDR3 runs 13 residues. The CDR3 here is CALGQGQNSPLHF. In DNA form, the CDR3 reads TGTGCCCTAGGACAGGGCCAAAATTCACCCCTCCACTTT.

This clone was detected only once. The chain employs TRBV28 and TRBJ2-3, with 8 bases aligning to TRBD2. Germline V CDR1 and CDR2: MDHEN, SYDVKM. With 3 bases clipped from V and 4 bases from J, the junction kept 6 bases outside the gene matches. This CDR3 region has 15 residues. The CDR3 region is CASSFDRGGADTQYF. The CDR3 nucleotides are TGTGCCAGCAGTTTTGACCGGGGGGGAGCAGATACGCAGTATTTT.

The V call is TRBV5-1, the J call TRBJ2-3, with a weak D call TRBD2 (6 bases). Trimming cost V 1 base and J 0 bases, with 9 bases left between them. Germline V gene data show CDR1 as SGHRS and CDR2 as YFSETQ. The length of the CDR3 is 15 residues. CDR3 residues: CASSLPGGSTDTQYF. In nucleotides, the CDR3 is TGCGCCAGCAGCTTGCCTGGAGGGAGCACAGATACGCAGTATTTT. Drawing the rest from reference TRBV5-1 and TRBJ2-3, the complete variable domain is KAGVTQTPRYLIKTRGQQVTLSCSPISGHRSVSWYQQTPGQGLQFLFEYFSETQRNKGNFPGRFSGRQFSNSRSEMNVSTLELGDSALYLCASSLPGGSTDTQYFGPGTRLTVL.

This clone occurred once. The chain combines TRBV27 with TRBJ2-2, with 10 bases that match TRBD1. The V and J ends lost 7 bases and 5 bases, in that order; junction bases with no gene match: 10. The CDR3 is made up of 16 amino acids. Per germline, CDR1 MNHEY and CDR2 SMNVEV (reference sequence). The CDR3 protein is CASTLGQGFRTGELFF. CDR3 coding DNA: TGTGCCAGCACCTTGGGACAGGGGTTTCGGACCGGGGAGCTGTTTTTT.

The V and J genes are TRBV27 and TRBJ2-1; 8 bases are shared with TRBD2. Germline-derived CDR1 and CDR2 are MNHEY and SMNVEV (reference sequence). V lost 2 bases to trimming and J lost 2 bases; unmatched junction nucleotides: 2. The CDR3 runs to 15 residues. CDR3 bases: TGTGCCAGCAGTTTAGCGGGGGGCGCCTACAATGAGCAGTTCTTC. Its translation: CASSLAGGAYNEQFF.

This clone was detected a few times. This chain links TRBV30 with TRBJ1-1, with 7 positions matching TRBD1. This CDR3 spans 13 amino acids. Germline values: CDR1 GTSNPN, CDR2 SVGIG (reference sequence). The V segment lost 1 base and the J segment 4 bases; nucleotides outside the gene matches: 3. As DNA, the CDR3 is TGTGCCTGGAGTGGACAGGGACCCACTGAAGCTTTCTTT. This sequence encodes CAWSGQGPTEAFF. Using reference TRBV30 and TRBJ1-1 for the parts outside the CDR3, the full variable domain is SQTIHQWPATLVQPVGSPLSLECTVEGTSNPNLYWYRQAAGRGLQLLFYSVGIGQISSEVPQNLSASRPQDRQFILSSKKLLLSDSGFYLCAWSGQGPTEAFFGQGTRLTVV.

The CDR3 loop reads CASSQDQVADREPRNSNQPQHF. CDR3 nucleotide sequence: TGTGCCAGCAGCCAAGATCAAGTAGCTGACAGGGAGCCGCGCAATAGCAATCAGCCCCAGCATTTT. The chain has TRBV3-1 (or the pseudogene TRBV3-2) and TRBJ1-5; 7 bases fit TRBD1. This CDR3 comprises 22 residues. J gave up 0 bases and V 0 bases, and 20 bases lay outside the gene matches. Germline lookup yields CDR1 LGHDT and CDR2 YNNKEL (reference sequence).

This clone was picked up one time. Other DNA sequences in this sample translate to the same CDR3. The chain carries TRBV18 and TRBJ1-1; D is unresolved. Trimming pared 3 bases from V and 3 bases from J, leaving 8 bases between. The V gene's germline CDR1 is KGHSH and CDR2 LQKENI. CDR3 length: 13 amino acids. The DNA for the CDR3 is TGTGCCAGCTCACCCTCCGGGGACACTGAAGCTTTCTTT. Translated, it gives CASSPSGDTEAFF. Full variable domain (rest looked up from reference TRBV18 and TRBJ1-1): NAGVMQNPRHLVRRRGQEARLRCSPMKGHSHVYWYRQLPEEGLKFMVYLQKENIIDESGMPKERFSAEFPKEGPSILRIQQVVRGDSAAYFCASSPSGDTEAFFGQGTRLTVV.

This clone appeared a few times. The DNA of the CDR3 is TGTGCCAGCACTGGGGCAGGGGAGAGCAATCAGCCCCAGCATTTT. Residues: CASTGAGESNQPQHF. The chain has TRBV19 and TRBJ1-5; D perhaps matches TRBD1 (6 bases). CDR3 length: 15 residues. V lost 9 bases, J lost 1 base, and 16 bases lay in between. Germline CDR1 reads LNHDA; CDR2 reads SQIVND (reference sequence).

The chain employs TRBV18 and TRBJ1-1; 8 bases are a match to TRBD1. V lost 6 bases to trimming and J lost 3 bases; unmatched junction nucleotides: 12. The CDR3 extends over 16 amino acids. Germline CDR1 KGHSH, CDR2 LQKENI. The CDR3 DNA is TGTGCCAGCTCCCGGAAGGGACAGGATTTACACACTGAAGCTTTCTTT. Translated: CASSRKGQDLHTEAFF.

The gene calls are TRBV3-1 (or the pseudogene TRBV3-2) and TRBJ2-1; D is possibly TRBD2 (5 bases). The CDR3 totals 16 residues. V was cut by 0 bases and J by 2 bases, with 11 bases left in between. Germline loops: CDR1 LGHDT, CDR2 YNNKEL (reference sequence). CDR3 nucleotide sequence: TGTGCCAGCAGCCAAGATCGGGGAAGGGCCTACAATGAGCAGTTCTTC. Protein product: CASSQDRGRAYNEQFF.

This clone has only a few counts. The chain combines TRBV12-5 with TRBJ2-7; D might be TRBD2 (5 bases). Per germline, CDR1 LGHNT and CDR2 FRNRAP. V was cut by 6 bases and J by 9 bases, with 12 bases left in between. The CDR3 is made up of 11 amino acids. CDR3 DNA: TGTGCTAGTGGGCGCGAGGGTGCGCAGTACTTC. It specifies CASGREGAQYF.

The chain joins TRBV18 to TRBJ2-7; TRBD2 aligns across 9 bases. The CDR3 totals 17 residues. J was trimmed by 1 base and V by 2 bases; bases with no gene match: 9. The germline gives CDR1 KGHSH, CDR2 LQKENI. For the CDR3, the DNA is TGTGCCAGCTCACCATATTTTGCGGGGGGGGATTCCTACGAGCAGTACTTC. Protein: CASSPYFAGGDSYEQYF.

The J gene is TRBJ2-1, the V gene TRBV29-1; 8 nucleotides align to TRBD1. The CDR3 totals 17 residues. V shed 4 bases and J 2 bases; nucleotides not matched to a gene: 13. CDR1 and CDR2 from the germline V gene are SQVTM and ANQGSEA. For the CDR3, the DNA is TGCAGCGTTGGGGGGCAGGGGGCGCCTGGTGCCTACAATGAGCAGTTCTTC. Its protein product is CSVGGQGAPGAYNEQFF.

The chain recombines TRBV7-2 with TRBJ1-3; D is perhaps TRBD1 (6 bases). V dropped 5 bases and J dropped 2 bases, with 10 bases sitting between them. The CDR3 spans 14 residues. Germline V gene data show CDR1 as SGHTA and CDR2 as FQGNSA. CDR3 DNA sequence: TGTGCCAGCAGCACCCGACAGGCTGGAAACACCATATATTTT. As protein: CASSTRQAGNTIYF.

The chain joins TRBV7-2 to TRBJ2-1, with 8 bases lining up with TRBD2. The CDR3 consists of 14 residues. V lost 3 bases and J lost 9; bases outside the gene matches: 7. CDR1 is SGHTA, CDR2 FQGNSA, per germline. The CDR3 loop reads CASSFPRAGGEQFF. DNA for the CDR3: TGTGCCAGCAGCTTTCCTAGGGCGGGGGGTGAGCAGTTCTTC.

V is TRBV27 and J is TRBJ1-1, with a weak D call TRBD1 (6 bases). Between the trimmed V and J ends, which lost 3 bases and 0 bases, there was a span of 11 bases. This CDR3 is built from 15 residues. The germline CDR1 and CDR2 sequences are MNHEY and SMNVEV (reference sequence). CDR3 region: CASSLDRSMNTEAFF. CDR3 DNA: TGTGCCAGCAGTTTGGACAGATCCATGAACACTGAAGCTTTCTTT.

The chain joins TRBV11-3 to TRBJ1-4; unclear D gene. Germline V gives CDR1 SGHNT, CDR2 YENEEA. Trimming cost V 1 base and J 4 bases, with 22 bases left between them. There are 19 residues in the CDR3. The CDR3 sequence: CASSLGWVGVHLRNEKLFF. In DNA, the CDR3 is TGTGCCAGCAGCTTAGGCTGGGTGGGCGTACACCTCCGTAATGAAAAACTGTTTTTT.

The chain combines TRBV7-9 with TRBJ2-1, with a possible D match to TRBD1 (5 bases). With 0 bases removed from V and 15 bases from J, the gap between germline ends came to 15 bases. The V gene's germline CDR1 is SEHNR and CDR2 FQNEAQ (reference sequence). This CDR3 has 13 amino acids. CDR3 loop: CASSLAQGSRRFF. CDR3 in DNA: TGTGCCAGCAGCTTAGCCCAGGGAAGTAGGCGGTTCTTC.